This TCR beta chain came from a study of Ad26.COV2.S vaccination and SARS-CoV-2 variants. About the research overall: Ad26.COV2.S shots went into the muscle once or twice, 56 days apart.

Treatment denoted: around 19 received Ad26.COV2.S at low or high dose, single or two shots; several received placebo; per-sample allocation not given. Day 63 following the first vaccine or placebo injection was when the samples were taken. In the vaccine, an Ad26 vector expressed the SARS-CoV-2 spike of the Wuhan strain. A remark on this clone: Its antigen is unidentified.

Clones were sequenced by immunoSEQ multiplex PCR, and TCRdb holds only the in-frame ones, with some missing. This sample yields more than 300,000 clones, of which around 84% are seen a single time; more than 1.5% belongs to the top ten. General study results and limits: Those who received vaccine or placebo ended up with similar non-spike TCR breadth. Vaccinees reportedly had broad spike-specific CD8+ and CD4+ T cell responses.

CDR1 is SGHDT, CDR2 YYEEEE, per germline. V lost 0 bases, J lost 5 bases, and 14 bases lay in between. The CDR3 runs to 15 residues. The source is a person between 18 and 60 years old who received the Ad26.COV2.S COVID-19 vaccine or a placebo. This sequence joins TRBV5-6 and TRBJ1-1; D may be TRBD1 (5 bases). The source was peripheral blood, collected in a trial of Ad26.COV2.S vaccine versus placebo. The CDR3 nucleotides are TGTGCCAGCAGCTTGGGGGGACCGGGTGTGACTGAAGCTTTCTTT. The encoded protein is CASSLGGPGVTEAFF. The full variable domain, with the rest looked up from reference TRBV5-6 and TRBJ1-1, is DAGVTQSPTHLIKTRGQQVTLRCSPKSGHDTVSWYQQALGQGPQFIFQYYEEEERQRGNFPDRFSGHQFPNYSSELNVNALLLGDSALYLCASSLGGPGVTEAFFGQGTRLTVV.